Shown below are 24 T cell receptor beta chains from a single sample sequenced in a study of blood T cell repertoires in COVID-19. Method: immunoSEQ multiplex PCR; TCRdb's copy keeps in-frame clones and lacks some. The repertoire holds a few hundred thousand clones, about four fifths seen once, with 1% to 1.5% in the top ten. The sample consisted of peripheral blood. These receptors all stem from a woman aged 45-65 years with acute or convalescent COVID-19.

The J gene is TRBJ2-3, the V gene TRBV2; 8 bases are a match to TRBD1. V lost 6 bases, J lost 1 base, and 3 bases stayed unmatched. The CDR3 spans 14 residues. CDR1 SNHLY and CDR2 FYNNEI come from the germline V gene. CDR3 DNA sequence: TGTGCCAGCAGCGGACAGGGTGGCACAGATACGCAGTATTTT. It specifies CASSGQGGTDTQYF.

The J gene is TRBJ2-6, the V gene TRBV27; unclear D gene. This CDR3 spans 15 amino acids. Germline V gives CDR1 MNHEY, CDR2 SMNVEV (reference sequence). V lost 0 bases to trimming and J lost 0 bases, with 3 bases between them. CDR3 DNA: TGTGCCAGCAGTTTATCGTACTCTGGGGCCAACGTCCTGACTTTC. This encodes CASSLSYSGANVLTF.

The chain recombines TRBV7-2 with TRBJ2-7; 12 bases fit TRBD2. The CDR3 covers 15 residues. The ends lost 5 bases at V and 1 base at J; junction bases unmatched: 3. From germline, CDR1 is SGHTA and CDR2 FQGNSA. For the CDR3, the DNA is TGTGCCAGCAGCCCCCTAGCGGGAGGGTCCTACGAGCAGTACTTC. Translation: CASSPLAGGSYEQYF.

This rearrangement joins TRBV5-1 to TRBJ2-2; D might be TRBD1 (6 bases). Trimming cost V 4 bases and J 2 bases, with 9 bases left between them. The CDR3 extends over 14 amino acids. Germline CDR1 SGHRS, CDR2 YFSETQ. CDR3 DNA sequence: TGCGCCAGCAGCCAGGGGACCAACACCGGGGAGCTGTTTTTT. Amino acids: CASSQGTNTGELFF.

The chain is built from TRBV7-2 and TRBJ2-2, with 7 positions matching TRBD2. The germline V gene encodes CDR1 SGHTA and CDR2 FQGNSA. This CDR3 has 15 amino acids. J gave up 2 bases and V 7 bases, and 7 bases lay outside the gene matches. The CDR3 loop reads CASTMTSQNTGELFF. The CDR3 region has the DNA TGTGCCAGCACCATGACTAGCCAAAACACCGGGGAGCTGTTTTTT.

CDR3: CASSGSRNEQFF. The CDR3 DNA reads as TGTGCCAGTAGCGGGAGCAGGAATGAGCAGTTCTTC. V gene TRBV10-3 combines with J gene TRBJ2-1; 9 bases line up with TRBD2. The CDR3 loop spans 12 amino acids. CDR1 is ENHRY, CDR2 SYGVKD, per germline. After removal of 10 bases from V and 7 bases from J, the junction contained 5 bases not matched to a gene.

A single count supports this clone. The chain carries TRBV19 and TRBJ2-7; 16 bases are shared with TRBD2. The germline gives CDR1 LNHDA, CDR2 SQIVND (reference sequence). The CDR3 consists of 16 residues. Trimming at V came to 5 bases and at J to 2 bases, leaving 3 bases not matched to a gene. The CDR3 reads CASSPGTSGRAYEQYF. CDR3 coding DNA: TGTGCCAGTAGTCCCGGGACTAGCGGGAGGGCCTACGAGCAGTACTTC.

This clone occurred a few times. CDR3 sequence reads: CASSAASGASSGANVLTF. For the CDR3, the DNA is TGTGCCAGCAGTGCGGCTAGCGGCGCCTCCTCTGGGGCCAACGTCCTGACTTTC. This sequence joins TRBV6-1 and TRBJ2-6, with TRBD2 matching over 7 bases. V lost 4 bases to trimming and J lost 0 bases; unmatched junction nucleotides: 9. Germline loops: CDR1 MNHNS, CDR2 SASEGT. This CDR3 has 18 amino acids.

The gene calls are TRBV6-6 and TRBJ2-3, with D perhaps matching TRBD2 (6 bases). Germline CDR1 reads MNHNY; CDR2 reads SVGAGI (reference sequence). The CDR3 runs 14 residues. V was trimmed by 0 bases and J by 7 bases, leaving 11 bases between them. CDR3 nucleotides: TGTGCCAGCAGTTACTCGAGCGCGGGAAATACGCAGTATTTT. This sequence encodes CASSYSSAGNTQYF.

The chain is built from TRBV19 and TRBJ2-7, with D perhaps matching TRBD1 (5 bases). This CDR3 spans 15 amino acids. V gave up 3 bases and J gave up 2 bases, with 14 bases separating them. Looked up from germline, CDR1 is LNHDA and CDR2 is SQIVND (reference sequence). The CDR3 region has the DNA TGTGCCAGTAGTATGGGCGCAGGGTGGACCTACGAGCAGTACTTC. This gives the protein CASSMGAGWTYEQYF.

The chain links TRBV11-2 to TRBJ1-2; the match to TRBD1 covers 8 bases. Trimming took 5 bases from V and 6 from J; bases not matched to a gene: 11. This CDR3 is 15 amino acids long. Germline V gene data show CDR1 as SGHAT and CDR2 as FQNNGV. This chain's CDR3 is CASSPGQGARDGYTF. The CDR3 DNA follows: TGTGCCAGCAGCCCCGGTCAGGGGGCGCGAGATGGCTACACCTTC.

J is TRBJ1-1 and V is TRBV7-3; D remains unclear. This CDR3 contains 13 residues. Germline CDR1 SGHTA, CDR2 FQGTGA. The V gene lost 2 bases and the J gene lost 0 bases, with 4 bases spanning the gap. As DNA, the CDR3 is TGTGCCAGCAGCTTACTAGTGAACACTGAAGCTTTCTTT. As protein: CASSLLVNTEAFF.

This chain connects TRBV21-1 to TRBJ1-2; TRBD1 reflects the table's D call only, with no check against the DNA. TRBV21-1 has pseudogene status. This CDR3 spans 16 amino acids. CDR3 bases: TGTGCCAGCAGCCCGAAGGTGACAGGGGGGAAGTATGGCTACACCTTC. Its translation is CASSPKVTGGKYGYTF.

This sequence joins TRBV4-1 and TRBJ1-5; no definite D call. CDR3 length: 15 residues. The V and J ends lost 1 base and 4 bases respectively, with 11 bases between them. From germline, CDR1 is MGHRA and CDR2 YSYEKL. The CDR3 loop reads CASSQAQRTNQPQHF. CDR3 DNA sequence: TGCGCCAGCAGCCAAGCCCAAAGAACTAATCAGCCCCAGCATTTT.

This clone has more than one count but fewer than ten. The V gene is TRBV12-5, the J gene TRBJ1-2, with unresolved D. This CDR3 is built from 15 residues. Germline assignment: CDR1 LGHNT and CDR2 FRNRAP. Trimming removed 1 base from V and 4 bases from J, with 13 bases in between. CDR3 sequence: CASGLERTQGYGYTF. The CDR3 nucleotides read TGTGCTAGTGGTTTGGAGCGGACGCAAGGCTATGGCTACACCTTC.

This rearrangement joins TRBV7-8 to TRBJ2-7, with 8 bases aligning to TRBD2. Germline V gives CDR1 SGHVS, CDR2 FQNEAQ. The CDR3 has 16 residues. With 3 bases clipped from V and 5 bases from J, the junction kept 12 bases outside the gene matches. The CDR3 spells CASSLWDSGMTDEQYF. CDR3 DNA sequence: TGTGCCAGCAGCTTGTGGGATAGCGGGATGACCGACGAGCAGTACTTC.

This chain connects TRBV3-1 (or the pseudogene TRBV3-2) to TRBJ1-2; a weak D match, TRBD1 (5 bases). The CDR3 is 13 residues long. V shed 2 bases and J shed 10 bases, with 14 bases lying between them. The germline gives CDR1 LGHDT, CDR2 YNNKEL (reference sequence). The CDR3 reads CASSQQGAGVYTF. The CDR3 DNA follows: TGTGCCAGCAGCCAACAGGGCGCAGGAGTCTACACCTTC.

The DNA for the CDR3 is TGTGCCAGCAGCCCCAACAGGGCGAGCACTGAAGCTTTCTTT. It codes for CASSPNRASTEAFF. The chain combines TRBV11-3 with TRBJ1-1; D perhaps matches TRBD1 (6 bases). Germline CDR1 SGHNT, CDR2 YENEEA. The CDR3 has 14 residues. V was pared by 5 bases and J by 4 bases, with 14 bases between.

The chain employs TRBV9 and TRBJ1-2; D gene ambiguous. V was clipped by 7 bases and J by 6 bases, with 13 bases between them. The CDR3 runs 12 residues. The germline V gene has CDR1 SGDLS and CDR2 YYNGEE. CDR3 residues: CASADKVNGYTF. The CDR3 DNA follows: TGTGCCAGCGCTGACAAGGTGAATGGCTACACCTTC.

As DNA, the CDR3 is TGTGCCAGTAGTCCCCGGGGAATTCAGGGCAATCAGCCCCAGCATTTT. Translating it yields CASSPRGIQGNQPQHF. The chain carries TRBV19 and TRBJ1-5; D is unresolved. CDR3 length: 16 amino acids. V shed 5 bases and J shed 2 bases, with 16 bases lying between them. Germline CDR1 reads LNHDA; CDR2 reads SQIVND (reference sequence). Filled out from reference TRBV19 and TRBJ1-5, the complete variable domain reads DGGITQSPKYLFRKEGQNVTLSCEQNLNHDAMYWYRQDPGQGLRLIYYSQIVNDFQKGDIAEGYSVSREKKESFPLTVTSAQKNPTAFYLCASSPRGIQGNQPQHFGDGTRLSIL.

This clone was seen a few times. V is TRBV2 and J is TRBJ1-5; weak D call: TRBD1 (5 bases). The CDR3 is 15 amino acids. Germline-derived CDR1 and CDR2 are SNHLY and FYNNEI. Trimming removed 5 bases at V and 9 bases at J, with 20 bases between. CDR3 in amino acids: CASSLDSTFSGPQHF. Here the CDR3 DNA reads TGTGCCAGCAGTCTCGACAGCACCTTTAGTGGGCCCCAGCATTTT.

The CDR3 nucleotides are TGTGCCACAGGGAGGGGCTGGGATACGCAGTATTTT. This codes for CATGRGWDTQYF. The V call is TRBV12-3 or TRBV12-4, the J call TRBJ2-3, with 7 positions matching TRBD2. There are 12 residues in the CDR3. J was trimmed by 6 bases and V by 10 bases; bases with no gene match: 7.

This chain links TRBV5-1 with TRBJ2-1, with D maybe TRBD1 (7 bases). The germline V gene has CDR1 SGHRS and CDR2 YFSETQ. CDR3 length equals 15 residues. The V end was cut by 7 bases, the J end by 4 bases, with 18 bases between. CDR3 residues: CASAYQGGGYNEQFF. CDR3 nucleotides: TGCGCCAGCGCGTACCAGGGGGGCGGATACAATGAGCAGTTCTTC. Full variable domain (missing parts from reference TRBV5-1 and TRBJ2-1): KAGVTQTPRYLIKTRGQQVTLSCSPISGHRSVSWYQQTPGQGLQFLFEYFSETQRNKGNFPGRFSGRQFSNSRSEMNVSTLELGDSALYLCASAYQGGGYNEQFFGPGTRLTVL.

The chain is built from TRBV7-2 and TRBJ2-5; 7 bases match TRBD2. Germline CDR1 SGHTA, CDR2 FQGNSA. This CDR3 is 15 amino acids long. V lost 3 bases to trimming and J lost 3 bases; unmatched junction nucleotides: 7. The CDR3 sequence is CASSFRWGGEETQYF. CDR3 coding DNA: TGTGCCAGCAGCTTTCGTTGGGGGGGGGAAGAGACCCAGTACTTC.